Here is one TCR beta chain with its context. These data belong to a study of monozygotic twins with inflammatory bowel disease. The CDR3 contains 11 residues. From germline, CDR1 is ENHRY and CDR2 SYGVKD. TCRdb re-called the 5' RACE reads and shows each CDR3 protein once, DNA omitted. The table lists around 140,000 distinct CDR3 sequences, with 2% to 2.5% in the top ten. The TCR originated in a human donor with ulcerative colitis or Crohn's disease, or a healthy co-twin of an affected twin (not recorded which). Sequences were obtained from blood. The chain couples TRBV10-3 to TRBJ2-7; TCRdb proposes TRBD2, but this gene call is untestable without DNA. Here the CDR3 reads CAHGASYEQYF.